These 19 T cell receptor beta chains share one sample of origin, sequenced in a study of blood T cell repertoires in COVID-19. The data were produced by immunoSEQ multiplex PCR, yet TCRdb's version contains in-frame clones alone and is incomplete. Of around 260,000 clones in the sample, 80% to 95% were seen once. Sequencing input: peripheral blood. These receptors were collected from a young woman with COVID-19, enrolled during active disease.

The chain recombines TRBV28 with TRBJ2-1; 12 bases align to TRBD2. Germline V CDR1 and CDR2: MDHEN, SYDVKM. The CDR3 runs to 15 residues. V was clipped by 3 bases and J by 8 bases; unmatched bases: 5. CDR3 sequence: CASSFLAGGPDEQFF. The CDR3 coding sequence is TGTGCCAGCAGTTTTCTAGCGGGAGGGCCGGATGAGCAGTTCTTC.

The V gene is TRBV11-3, the J gene TRBJ2-1, with 9 bases lining up with TRBD1. Germline V lookup: CDR1 SGHNT, CDR2 YENEEA. The CDR3 has 15 residues. Trimming removed 5 bases from V and 5 bases from J; junction bases left unmatched: 7. The CDR3 DNA follows: TGTGCCAGCAGCATAGGGACAGGGATGCACAATGAGCAGTTCTTC. Protein sequence: CASSIGTGMHNEQFF.

The gene calls are TRBV5-1 and TRBJ1-3; D is unresolved. Trimming cost V 0 bases and J 0 bases, with 19 bases left between them. Germline V gives CDR1 SGHRS, CDR2 YFSETQ. This CDR3 contains 19 residues. The DNA for the CDR3 is TGCGCCAGCAGCTTGGGATGGGAGGGCAGGCAAAGCTCTGGAAACACCATATATTTT. It codes for CASSLGWEGRQSSGNTIYF.

This clone was recorded at least ten times. The chain has TRBV12-3 or TRBV12-4 and TRBJ1-3; a possible D gene is TRBD1 (6 bases). Trimming removed 5 bases from V and 3 bases from J, with 8 bases in between. The CDR3 has 13 residues. This chain's CDR3 is CASSNRDGNTIYF. In nucleotides, the CDR3 is TGTGCCAGCAGTAACAGGGATGGAAACACCATATATTTT.

This chain connects TRBV5-4 to TRBJ2-1, with 7 bases aligning to TRBD1. With V trimmed by 0 bases and J by 0 bases, 3 bases remained unmatched. Per germline, CDR1 SGHNT and CDR2 YYREEE (reference sequence). CDR3 length equals 16 residues. CDR3 nucleotide sequence: TGTGCCAGCAGCTTGGATTGGGACAGCTCCTACAATGAGCAGTTCTTC. Translating gives CASSLDWDSSYNEQFF.

The rearrangement joins TRBV28 to TRBJ1-5; maybe TRBD1 (5 bases). Germline V lookup: CDR1 MDHEN, CDR2 SYDVKM. CDR3 length: 14 residues. V was pared by 6 bases and J by 6 bases, with 15 bases between. CDR3 sequence reads: CASSPGSGGQPQHF. CDR3 in DNA: TGTGCCAGCAGCCCCGGGAGCGGGGGTCAGCCCCAGCATTTT. The full variable domain, with the rest looked up from reference TRBV28 and TRBJ1-5, is DVKVTQSSRYLVKRTGEKVFLECVQDMDHENMFWYRQDPGLGLRLIYFSYDVKMKEKGDIPEGYSVSREKKERFSLILESASTNQTSMYLCASSPGSGGQPQHFGDGTRLSIL.

This chain uses TRBV6-6 with TRBJ2-3, with 11 positions matching TRBD2. CDR1 is MNHNY and CDR2 is SVGAGI in the germline V gene (reference sequence). The CDR3 runs 19 residues. V trimming: 5 bases; J trimming: 2 bases; junction bases outside the gene matches: 15. CDR3 coding DNA: TGTGCCAGCAGTCGACAGACGGGACTAGCGGATCCACTCACAGATACGCAGTATTTT. Amino acid sequence: CASSRQTGLADPLTDTQYF.

The genes are TRBV5-5 and TRBJ1-4, with D unclear. V lost 4 bases and J lost 0, with 10 bases in between. CDR3 length: 15 residues. Germline loops: CDR1 SGHKS, CDR2 YYEKEE (reference sequence). In nucleotides, the CDR3 is TGTGCCAGCAGCACGAGCAGCGCAACTAATGAAAAACTGTTTTTT. It specifies CASSTSSATNEKLFF.

This chain links TRBV20-1 with TRBJ2-1; D gene ambiguous. Trimming stripped 3 bases from V and 0 bases from J, with 9 bases between. The CDR3 consists of 14 residues. Looked up from germline, CDR1 is DFQATT and CDR2 is SNEGSKA (reference sequence). The CDR3 nucleotides read TGCAGTGCTAGTAGACAAAGCTCCTACAATGAGCAGTTCTTC. This sequence encodes CSASRQSSYNEQFF.

The chain joins TRBV19 to TRBJ2-3; 7 nucleotides match TRBD1. Germline V gene data show CDR1 as LNHDA and CDR2 as SQIVND (reference sequence). V dropped 1 base and J dropped 2; count of bases not matched to a gene: 3. CDR3 length: 15 residues. As DNA, the CDR3 is TGTGCCAGTAGTATAGCGGGACAGTTCACAGATACGCAGTATTTT. This translates into CASSIAGQFTDTQYF.

V is TRBV4-2 and J is TRBJ2-7, with TRBD2 matching over 10 bases. This CDR3 has 17 amino acids. The J segment lost 3 bases and the V segment lost 0 bases, leaving 8 bases of the junction unmatched. Germline-derived CDR1 and CDR2 are LGHNA and YNFKEQ. CDR3 coding DNA: TGTGCCAGCAGCCAAGAGGGAGCGGGAGGGCCCCACTACGAGCAGTACTTC. This translates into CASSQEGAGGPHYEQYF.

The V gene is TRBV7-8, the J gene TRBJ2-7, with 11 bases identical to TRBD1. V lost 5 bases and J lost 3; bases outside the gene matches: 9. Germline CDR1 SGHVS, CDR2 FQNEAQ. There are 16 residues in the CDR3. The CDR3 DNA is TGTGCCAGCAGCATAGGGACAGGGGGTCAGGGCTACGAGCAGTACTTC. Translation gives CASSIGTGGQGYEQYF.

The rearrangement uses TRBV6-5 and TRBJ2-3, with D possibly matching TRBD2 (6 bases). CDR3 size: 13 residues. Trimming left V 9 bases short and J 0 bases short, with 10 bases between. Germline values: CDR1 MNHEY, CDR2 SVGAGI. The CDR3 DNA sequence: TGTGCCAGTCTGGCGGGAAGCACAGATACGCAGTATTTT. The encoded protein is CASLAGSTDTQYF.

The rearrangement links TRBV18 to TRBJ2-6, with 8 bases identical to TRBD1. Germline CDR1 is KGHSH and CDR2 is LQKENI. The J segment lost 2 bases and the V segment lost 5 bases, leaving 5 bases of the junction unmatched. The CDR3 contains 16 residues. The CDR3 DNA reads as TGTGCCAGCTCAGCATCGACAGGGGCTGGGGCCAACGTCCTGACTTTC. It translates to CASSASTGAGANVLTF.

This sequence joins TRBV28 and TRBJ2-5; D is ambiguous. The length of the CDR3 is 15 residues. Germline CDR1 is MDHEN and CDR2 is SYDVKM. Trimming took 5 bases from V and 4 from J, leaving 17 bases between them. For the CDR3, the DNA is TGTGCCAGCAGTCAAGACCGGGTTTCGGGAGAGACCCAGTACTTC. It codes for CASSQDRVSGETQYF.

V gene TRBV28 combines with J gene TRBJ1-2, with D possibly matching TRBD1 (5 bases). Looked up from germline, CDR1 is MDHEN and CDR2 is SYDVKM. V was clipped by 8 bases and J by 5 bases, with 15 bases between them. The CDR3 extends over 13 amino acids. CDR3 DNA: TGTGCCAGCGGGCAGGGATCGAATTATGGCTACACCTTC. Translating gives CASGQGSNYGYTF.

V is TRBV19 and J is TRBJ1-5; D unclear. The germline V gene has CDR1 LNHDA and CDR2 SQIVND (reference sequence). The CDR3 loop spans 14 amino acids. Deletions cut 5 bases from V and 5 bases from J, with 13 bases between. CDR3 DNA: TGTGCCAGTAGTCTCCCCCTCGAGTATCAGCCCCAGCATTTT. The encoded protein is CASSLPLEYQPQHF.

The chain is built from TRBV4-2 and TRBJ1-2, with D possibly being TRBD1 (5 bases). The ends were cut back, 6 bases at V and 4 bases at J, with 18 bases in the middle. Germline CDR1 is LGHNA and CDR2 is YNFKEQ. The CDR3 runs 15 residues. CDR3 sequence: CASSPAVDQGYGYTF. The CDR3 DNA reads TGTGCCAGCAGTCCGGCCGTGGACCAGGGCTATGGCTACACCTTC.

This chain uses TRBV2 with TRBJ2-1; 10 bases map to TRBD2. V shed 6 bases and J 5 bases; nucleotides not matched to a gene: 7. Germline lookup yields CDR1 SNHLY and CDR2 FYNNEI. The CDR3 consists of 15 residues. In DNA form, the CDR3 reads TGTGCCAGCAGCGTCGGGACTAGCGTACACAATGAGCAGTTCTTC. The encoded protein is CASSVGTSVHNEQFF.